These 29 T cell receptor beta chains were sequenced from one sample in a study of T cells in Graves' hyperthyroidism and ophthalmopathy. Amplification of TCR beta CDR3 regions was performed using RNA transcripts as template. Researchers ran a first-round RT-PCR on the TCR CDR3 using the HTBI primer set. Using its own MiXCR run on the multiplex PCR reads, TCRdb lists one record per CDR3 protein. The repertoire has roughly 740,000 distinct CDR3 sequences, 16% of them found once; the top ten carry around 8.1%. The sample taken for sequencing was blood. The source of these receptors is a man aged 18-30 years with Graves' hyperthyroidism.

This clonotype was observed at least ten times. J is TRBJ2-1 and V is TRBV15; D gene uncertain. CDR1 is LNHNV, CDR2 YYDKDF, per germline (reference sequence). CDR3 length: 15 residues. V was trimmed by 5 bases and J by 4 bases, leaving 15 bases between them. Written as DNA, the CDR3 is TGTGCCACCAGCGGCCCAGGTGGAAGTTACAATGAGCAGTTCTTC. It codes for CATSGPGGSYNEQFF.

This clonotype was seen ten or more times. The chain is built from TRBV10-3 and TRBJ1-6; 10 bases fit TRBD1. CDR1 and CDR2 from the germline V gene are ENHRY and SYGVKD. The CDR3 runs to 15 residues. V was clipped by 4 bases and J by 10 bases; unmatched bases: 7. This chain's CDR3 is CAISAVGQGDSPLHF. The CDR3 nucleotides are TGTGCCATCAGTGCTGTCGGACAGGGGGACTCACCCCTCCACTTT.

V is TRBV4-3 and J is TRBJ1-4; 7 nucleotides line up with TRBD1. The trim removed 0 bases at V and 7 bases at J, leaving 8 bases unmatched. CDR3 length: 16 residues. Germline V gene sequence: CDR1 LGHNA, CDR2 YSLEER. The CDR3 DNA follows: TGCGCCAGCAGCCAAGATGTTTCCCAGGGGGGTGAAAAACTGTTTTTT. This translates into CASSQDVSQGGEKLFF.

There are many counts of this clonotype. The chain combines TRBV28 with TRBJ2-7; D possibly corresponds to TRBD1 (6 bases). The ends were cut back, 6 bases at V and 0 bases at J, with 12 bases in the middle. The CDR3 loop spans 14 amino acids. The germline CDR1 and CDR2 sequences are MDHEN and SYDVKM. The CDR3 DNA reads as TGTGCCAGCAGCGTACAGGGCCTCTCCTACGAGCAGTACTTC. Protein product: CASSVQGLSYEQYF.

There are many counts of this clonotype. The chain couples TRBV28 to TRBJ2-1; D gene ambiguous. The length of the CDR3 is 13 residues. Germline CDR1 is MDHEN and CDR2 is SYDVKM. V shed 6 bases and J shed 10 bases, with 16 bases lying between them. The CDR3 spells CASSPRLLREQFF. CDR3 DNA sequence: TGTGCCAGCAGCCCCCGACTTCTCCGAGAGCAGTTCTTC.

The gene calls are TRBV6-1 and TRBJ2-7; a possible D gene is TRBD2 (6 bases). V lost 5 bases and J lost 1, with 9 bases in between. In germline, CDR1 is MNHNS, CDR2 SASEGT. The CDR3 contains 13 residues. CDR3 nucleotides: TGTGCCAGCAGTAAGGGGACTTCCTACGAGCAGTACTTC. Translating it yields CASSKGTSYEQYF.

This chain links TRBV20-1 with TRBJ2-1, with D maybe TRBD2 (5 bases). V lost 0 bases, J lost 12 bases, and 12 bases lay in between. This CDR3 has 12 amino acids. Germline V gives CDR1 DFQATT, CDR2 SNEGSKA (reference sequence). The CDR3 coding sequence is TGCAGTGCTAGAGATCGTTCGGCGGGGCAGTTCTTC. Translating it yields CSARDRSAGQFF.

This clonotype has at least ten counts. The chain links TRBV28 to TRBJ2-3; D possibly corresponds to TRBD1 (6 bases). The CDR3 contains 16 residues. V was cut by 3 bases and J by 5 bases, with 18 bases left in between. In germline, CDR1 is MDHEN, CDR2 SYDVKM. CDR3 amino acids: CASSFRQGYKVDTQYF. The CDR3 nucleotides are TGTGCCAGCAGTTTTCGGCAGGGGTATAAAGTAGATACGCAGTATTTT.

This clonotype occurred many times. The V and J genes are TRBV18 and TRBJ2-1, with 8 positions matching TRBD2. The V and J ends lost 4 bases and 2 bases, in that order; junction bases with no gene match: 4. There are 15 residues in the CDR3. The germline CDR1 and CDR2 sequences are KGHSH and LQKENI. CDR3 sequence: CASSQLAATYNEQFF. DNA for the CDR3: TGTGCCAGCTCACAACTAGCGGCGACCTACAATGAGCAGTTCTTC.

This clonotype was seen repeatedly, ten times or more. CDR3 DNA sequence: TGTGCCAGCACCGGACAGATGAACACTGAAGCTTTCTTT. Residues: CASTGQMNTEAFF. The chain links TRBV2 to TRBJ1-1, with D maybe TRBD1 (6 bases). V was shortened by 7 bases and J by 0 bases, with 9 bases between the two germline ends. CDR3 length: 13 residues. In germline, CDR1 is SNHLY, CDR2 FYNNEI.

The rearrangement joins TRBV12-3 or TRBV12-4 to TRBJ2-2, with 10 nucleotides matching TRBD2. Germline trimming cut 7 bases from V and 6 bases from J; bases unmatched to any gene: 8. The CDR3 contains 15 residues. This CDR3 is CASTFLAGVAGELFF. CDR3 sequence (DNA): TGTGCCAGCACCTTTCTAGCGGGAGTAGCCGGGGAGCTGTTTTTT.

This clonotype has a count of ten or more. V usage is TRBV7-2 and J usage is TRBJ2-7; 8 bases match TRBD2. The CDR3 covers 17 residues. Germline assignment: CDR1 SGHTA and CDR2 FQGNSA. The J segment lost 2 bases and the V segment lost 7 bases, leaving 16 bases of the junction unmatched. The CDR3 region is CASTPGGGRPSPYEQYF. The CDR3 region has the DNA TGTGCCAGCACTCCGGGGGGCGGGAGGCCCTCCCCCTACGAGCAGTACTTC.

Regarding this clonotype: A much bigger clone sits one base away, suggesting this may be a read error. The CDR3 sequence is CASSLAIGSGGVKAFF. CDR3 in DNA: TGTGCCAGCAGCCTTGCCATCGGCAGTGGGGGAGTTAAAGCTTTCTTT. The chain carries TRBV11-3 and TRBJ1-1, with D possibly matching TRBD1 (5 bases). V was cut by 5 bases and J by 9 bases, with 25 bases left in between. Per the germline V gene, CDR1 is SGHNT and CDR2 is YENEEA. This CDR3 is 16 amino acids long.

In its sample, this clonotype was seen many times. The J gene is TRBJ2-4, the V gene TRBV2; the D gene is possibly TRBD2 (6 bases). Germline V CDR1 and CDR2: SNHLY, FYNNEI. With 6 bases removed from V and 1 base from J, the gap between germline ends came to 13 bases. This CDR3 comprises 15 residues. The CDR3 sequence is CASSGRGAAKNIQYF. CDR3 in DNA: TGTGCCAGCAGCGGGAGAGGGGCGGCCAAAAACATTCAGTACTTC.

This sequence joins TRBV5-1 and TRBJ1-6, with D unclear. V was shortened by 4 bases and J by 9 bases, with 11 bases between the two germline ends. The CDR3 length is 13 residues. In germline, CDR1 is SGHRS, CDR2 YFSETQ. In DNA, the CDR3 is TGCGCCAGCAGCATAACGATTAGTTCACCCCTCCACTTT. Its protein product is CASSITISSPLHF.

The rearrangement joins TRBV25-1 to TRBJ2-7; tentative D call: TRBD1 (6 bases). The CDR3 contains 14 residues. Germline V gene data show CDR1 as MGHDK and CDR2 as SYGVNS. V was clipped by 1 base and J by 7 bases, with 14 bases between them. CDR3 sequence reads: CASSELGGTREQYF. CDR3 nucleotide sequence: TGTGCCAGCAGTGAATTAGGGGGAACTAGGGAGCAGTACTTC.

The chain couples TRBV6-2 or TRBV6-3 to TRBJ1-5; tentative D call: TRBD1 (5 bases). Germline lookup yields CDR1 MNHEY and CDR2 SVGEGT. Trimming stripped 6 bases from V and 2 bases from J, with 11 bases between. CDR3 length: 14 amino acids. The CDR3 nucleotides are TGTGCCAGCAGGCAATGGGACCGCAATCAGCCCCAGCATTTT. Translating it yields CASRQWDRNQPQHF.

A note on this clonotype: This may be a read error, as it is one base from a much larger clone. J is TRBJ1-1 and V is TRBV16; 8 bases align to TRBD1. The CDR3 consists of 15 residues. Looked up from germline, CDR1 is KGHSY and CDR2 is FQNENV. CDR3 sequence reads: CASSPKTGGDTEASF. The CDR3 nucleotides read TGTGCCAGCAGCCCGAAAACAGGGGGGGACACTGAAGCTTCCTTT.

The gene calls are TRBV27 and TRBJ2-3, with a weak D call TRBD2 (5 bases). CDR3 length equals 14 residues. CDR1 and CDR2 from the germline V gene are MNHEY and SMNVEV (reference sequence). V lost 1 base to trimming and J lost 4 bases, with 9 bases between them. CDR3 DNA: TGTGCCAGCAGTTTATGGGGTAGCGCAGATACGCAGTATTTT. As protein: CASSLWGSADTQYF.

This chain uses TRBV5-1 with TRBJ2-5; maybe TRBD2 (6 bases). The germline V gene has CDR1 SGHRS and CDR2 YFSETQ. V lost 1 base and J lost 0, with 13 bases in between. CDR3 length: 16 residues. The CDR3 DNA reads TGCGCCAGCAGCTTGACGCAGCGGGCCCACCAAGAGACCCAGTACTTC. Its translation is CASSLTQRAHQETQYF.

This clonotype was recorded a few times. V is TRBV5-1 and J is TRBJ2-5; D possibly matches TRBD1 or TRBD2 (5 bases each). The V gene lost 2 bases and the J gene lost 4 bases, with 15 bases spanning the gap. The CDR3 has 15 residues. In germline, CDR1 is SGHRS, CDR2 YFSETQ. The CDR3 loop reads CASSFADPGGETQYF. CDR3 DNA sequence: TGCGCCAGCAGCTTCGCTGACCCTGGGGGAGAGACCCAGTACTTC.

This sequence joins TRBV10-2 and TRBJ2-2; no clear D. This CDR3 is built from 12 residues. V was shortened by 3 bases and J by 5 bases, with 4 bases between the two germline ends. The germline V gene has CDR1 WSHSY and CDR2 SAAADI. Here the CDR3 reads CASSDPTGELFF. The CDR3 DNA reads TGCGCCAGCAGTGACCCGACCGGGGAGCTGTTTTTT.

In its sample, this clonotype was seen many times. CDR3 DNA sequence: TGTGCCAGCAGTCAAAACCACAATGAGCAGTTCTTC. Translated, it gives CASSQNHNEQFF. The chain has TRBV28 and TRBJ2-1, with D hard to call. The CDR3 spans 12 residues. The V end was cut by 5 bases, the J end by 5 bases, with 7 bases between. Germline CDR1 and CDR2: MDHEN and SYDVKM. Combining the CDR3 with reference TRBV28 and TRBJ2-1 gives the whole variable domain DVKVTQSSRYLVKRTGEKVFLECVQDMDHENMFWYRQDPGLGLRLIYFSYDVKMKEKGDIPEGYSVSREKKERFSLILESASTNQTSMYLCASSQNHNEQFFGPGTRLTVL.

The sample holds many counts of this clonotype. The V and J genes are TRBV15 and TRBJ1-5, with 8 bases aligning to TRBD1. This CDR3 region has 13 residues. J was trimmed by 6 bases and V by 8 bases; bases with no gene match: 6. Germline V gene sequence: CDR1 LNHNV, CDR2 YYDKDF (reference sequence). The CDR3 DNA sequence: TGTGCCACCGCGACAGGGGAGGGTCAGCCCCAGCATTTT. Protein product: CATATGEGQPQHF.

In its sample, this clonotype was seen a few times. CDR3 sequence: CASSVGDREASEQFF. DNA for the CDR3: TGTGCCAGCAGCGTAGGGGACAGGGAGGCCAGTGAGCAGTTCTTC. The chain is built from TRBV9 and TRBJ2-1; 9 bases match TRBD1. The trim removed 0 bases at V and 9 bases at J, leaving 7 bases unmatched. Germline lookup yields CDR1 SGDLS and CDR2 YYNGEE. The CDR3 has 15 residues.

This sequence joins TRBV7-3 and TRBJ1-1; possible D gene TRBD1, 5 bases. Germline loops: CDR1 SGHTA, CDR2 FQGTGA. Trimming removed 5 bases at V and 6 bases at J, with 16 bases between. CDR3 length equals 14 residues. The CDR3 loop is CASSPEPGTPEAFF. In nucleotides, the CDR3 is TGTGCCAGCAGCCCCGAACCCGGGACCCCTGAAGCTTTCTTT. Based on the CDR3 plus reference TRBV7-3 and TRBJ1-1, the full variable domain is GAGVSQTPSNKVTEKGKYVELRCDPISGHTALYWYRQSLGQGPEFLIYFQGTGAADDSGLPNDRFFAVRPEGSVSTLKIQRTERGDSAVYLCASSPEPGTPEAFFGQGTRLTVV.

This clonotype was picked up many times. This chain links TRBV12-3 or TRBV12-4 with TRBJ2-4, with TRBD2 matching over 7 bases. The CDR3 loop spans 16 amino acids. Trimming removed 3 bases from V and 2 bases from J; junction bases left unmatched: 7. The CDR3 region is CASSFSGARTKNIQYF. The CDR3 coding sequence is TGTGCCAGCAGTTTCAGCGGGGCGCGGACCAAAAACATTCAGTACTTC.

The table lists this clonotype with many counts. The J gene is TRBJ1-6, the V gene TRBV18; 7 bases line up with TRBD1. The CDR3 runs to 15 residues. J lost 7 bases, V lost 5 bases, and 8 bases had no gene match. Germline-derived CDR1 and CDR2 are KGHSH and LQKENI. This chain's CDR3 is CASSSSTGLNSPLHF. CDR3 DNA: TGTGCCAGCTCATCCTCGACAGGGCTAAATTCACCCCTCCACTTT.

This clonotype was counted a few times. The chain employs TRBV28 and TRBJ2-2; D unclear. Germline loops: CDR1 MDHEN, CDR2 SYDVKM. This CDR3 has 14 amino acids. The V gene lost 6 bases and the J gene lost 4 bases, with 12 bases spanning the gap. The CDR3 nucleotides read TGTGCCAGCAGCCCGCAGGTGTTCACCGGGGAGCTGTTTTTT. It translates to CASSPQVFTGELFF.